This T cell receptor beta chain originates from a study of blood T cell repertoires in COVID-19. Study context: Whether acute or convalescent, the COVID-19 samples came from the United States, Italy and Spain. Sources were T cells, B-cell-depleted T cells, or PBMCs; the material itself was cDNA or gDNA.

Original processing methods: Nucleated cell counts were estimated from reference gene primer amplification. This table comes from immunoSEQ multiplex PCR, and its TCRdb copy is limited to in-frame clones, with some not included. The D gene and trimming were derived from the DNA, and the V and J assignments and clone size from that table. The sample shows about 210,000 clones, 75% to 90% of them seen only once. The sequence was obtained from a woman between 35 and 50 years old with acute or convalescent COVID-19. The sample consisted of peripheral blood.

CDR3 sequence reads: CASSYSYNYGYTF. The CDR3 DNA is TGTGCCAGCAGTTACTCGTATAACTATGGCTACACCTTC. V gene TRBV6-5 combines with J gene TRBJ1-2; D gene unclear. Germline CDR1 and CDR2: MNHEY and SVGAGI. The CDR3 totals 13 residues. Trimming stripped 0 bases from V and 1 base from J, with 3 bases between.